The 32 T cell receptor beta chains given below trace back to one sample, sequenced in a study of radiation and T cells in renal cell carcinoma. The data were produced by immunoSEQ multiplex PCR, yet TCRdb's version contains in-frame clones alone and is incomplete. The sample carries tens of thousands of clones, around 89% recorded once. Time point: blood 4 weeks post-SBRT, at nephrectomy. Treatment denoted: 15 Gy SBRT to primary tumor, nephrectomy 4 weeks later. The sample consisted of blood, taken from a patient whose treatment included radiotherapy and nephrectomy. These receptors all stem from a woman in her 70s with renal cell carcinoma.

The rearrangement links TRBV5-4 to TRBJ1-1; a possible D gene is TRBD1 (6 bases). Trimming cost V 0 bases and J 7 bases, with 16 bases left between them. This CDR3 is built from 15 residues. Germline values: CDR1 SGHNT, CDR2 YYREEE (reference sequence). The CDR3 sequence is CASSLEDAGDGEAFF. For the CDR3, the DNA is TGTGCCAGCAGCTTGGAGGACGCAGGGGATGGTGAAGCTTTCTTT. The variable domain in full, with the rest retrieved from reference TRBV5-4 and TRBJ1-1, is ETGVTQSPTHLIKTRGQQVTLRCSSQSGHNTVSWYQQALGQGPQFIFQYYREEENGRGNFPPRFSGLQFPNYSSELNVNALELDDSALYLCASSLEDAGDGEAFFGQGTRLTVV.

This clone was found once. The gene calls are TRBV27 and TRBJ2-2; 14 bases map to TRBD2. The trim removed 8 bases at V and 6 bases at J, leaving 5 bases unmatched. There are 15 residues in the CDR3. Germline V gene sequence: CDR1 MNHEY, CDR2 SMNVEV (reference sequence). The CDR3 here is CASYGLAGGSGELFF. The DNA of the CDR3 is TGTGCCAGCTACGGACTAGCGGGGGGATCCGGGGAGCTGTTTTTT.

A few counts support this clone. The chain combines TRBV28 with TRBJ1-1; D is unclear. CDR1 and CDR2 from the germline V gene are MDHEN and SYDVKM. V was pared by 1 base and J by 7 bases, with 10 bases between. The CDR3 sequence is 13 residues long. CDR3 DNA sequence: TGTGCCAGCAGTTTATATCGGGGTTATGAAGCTTTCTTT. It specifies CASSLYRGYEAFF.

This chain joins TRBV9 and TRBJ2-7; 8 nucleotides line up with TRBD2. V was clipped by 3 bases and J by 3 bases; unmatched bases: 11. The CDR3 contains 16 residues. Germline values: CDR1 SGDLS, CDR2 YYNGEE. The CDR3 sequence is CASSDRPGTRNYEQYF. CDR3 sequence (DNA): TGTGCCAGCAGCGACCGACCCGGGACTAGAAACTACGAGCAGTACTTC.

This chain connects TRBV7-6 to TRBJ1-2; D remains unclear. Germline V gives CDR1 SGHVS, CDR2 FNYEAQ. CDR3 size: 11 residues. V was trimmed by 5 bases and J by 8 bases, leaving 9 bases between them. CDR3 nucleotides: TGTGCCAGCAGCCGCCTGGACGGCTACACCTTC. Translation: CASSRLDGYTF.

This clone appeared once. The chain employs TRBV6-6 and TRBJ1-2; no firm D call. Germline-derived CDR1 and CDR2 are MNHNY and SVGAGI (reference sequence). The CDR3 covers 15 residues. Trimming stripped 2 bases from V and 1 base from J, with 11 bases between. CDR3 nucleotide sequence: TGTGCCAGCAGTTACCCCCCTTTGGATAACTATGGCTACACCTTC. This gives the protein CASSYPPLDNYGYTF.

The V gene is TRBV5-1, the J gene TRBJ1-2; D might be TRBD1 (6 bases). Germline V gene data show CDR1 as SGHRS and CDR2 as YFSETQ. CDR3 size: 13 residues. V gave up 4 bases and J gave up 4 bases, with 11 bases separating them. This chain's CDR3 is CASSPGTPYGYTF. For the CDR3, the DNA is TGCGCCAGCAGCCCCGGGACACCCTATGGCTACACCTTC.

The chain has TRBV6-5 and TRBJ1-1; D is ambiguous. V gave up 3 bases and J gave up 1 base, with 9 bases separating them. This CDR3 is 14 amino acids long. Per germline, CDR1 MNHEY and CDR2 SVGAGI. CDR3: CASSYGRRNTEAFF. CDR3 nucleotide sequence: TGTGCCAGCAGTTATGGGAGACGGAACACTGAAGCTTTCTTT.

The V gene is TRBV7-9, the J gene TRBJ1-1; no reliable D call. The germline CDR1 and CDR2 sequences are SEHNR and FQNEAQ (reference sequence). There are 12 residues in the CDR3. V lost 2 bases and J lost 10, with 11 bases in between. Here the CDR3 DNA reads TGTGCCAGCAGCTTAAGGCCCGAAGGAGCTTTCTTT. Its protein is CASSLRPEGAFF.

CDR3 in DNA: TGTGCCAGCAGCGTAGAAGCTAGAGGAAAGACCTACGAGCAGTACTTC. As protein: CASSVEARGKTYEQYF. The V gene is TRBV2, the J gene TRBJ2-7; no clear D gene. The CDR3 is 16 residues long. Trimming pared 6 bases from V and 2 bases from J, leaving 20 bases between. Germline CDR1 is SNHLY and CDR2 is FYNNEI.

This clone has a handful of counts. The CDR3 sequence is CACRRDTEAFF. CDR3 bases: TGTGCCTGCAGGAGAGACACTGAAGCTTTCTTT. The V and J genes are TRBV30 and TRBJ1-1; D unclear. Germline V gives CDR1 GTSNPN, CDR2 SVGIG (reference sequence). This CDR3 contains 11 residues. V was pared by 6 bases and J by 3 bases, with 8 bases between. The variable domain in full, with the rest retrieved from reference TRBV30 and TRBJ1-1, is SQTIHQWPATLVQPVGSPLSLECTVEGTSNPNLYWYRQAAGRGLQLLFYSVGIGQISSEVPQNLSASRPQDRQFILSSKKLLLSDSGFYLCACRRDTEAFFGQGTRLTVV.

The rearrangement uses TRBV4-3 and TRBJ1-6; no reliable D call. This CDR3 is built from 15 residues. Germline lookup yields CDR1 LGHNA and CDR2 YSLEER. The V and J ends lost 0 bases and 9 bases respectively, with 12 bases between them. DNA for the CDR3: TGCGCCAGCAGCCAAGAGTTCGGCCGGAGTTCACCCCTCCACTTT. Protein product: CASSQEFGRSSPLHF.

The CDR3 DNA reads TGTGCCAGCAGTTACTCCCAGGGATGGGACTATGGCTACACCTTC. Translated, it gives CASSYSQGWDYGYTF. The rearrangement links TRBV6-5 to TRBJ1-2; D possibly corresponds to TRBD1 (5 bases). The CDR3 length is 15 residues. V lost 0 bases, J lost 3 bases, and 11 bases lay in between. Germline V gene lookup returns CDR1 MNHEY and CDR2 SVGAGI.

V is TRBV9 and J is TRBJ2-2; D perhaps matches TRBD2 (7 bases). This CDR3 comprises 16 residues. The germline V and J ends were trimmed by 2 bases and 6 bases, with 17 bases remaining between them. In germline, CDR1 is SGDLS, CDR2 YYNGEE. The CDR3 DNA reads TGTGCCAGCAGCGTTGAGGGGGGGCCTTGGGCCGGGGAGCTGTTTTTT. It translates to CASSVEGGPWAGELFF.

The gene calls are TRBV7-8 and TRBJ2-2, with 8 positions matching TRBD2. CDR1 and CDR2 from the germline V gene are SGHVS and FQNEAQ. The CDR3 contains 17 residues. The V segment lost 1 base and the J segment 7 bases; nucleotides outside the gene matches: 11. Here the CDR3 DNA reads TGTGCCAGCAGCTTAGGCCGGGGGGGCCTTTGGAACGGGGAGCTGTTTTTT. It is translated as CASSLGRGGLWNGELFF.

Here the CDR3 reads CASIGLNSFYQPQHF. The CDR3 nucleotides are TGTGCCAGCATAGGGCTGAACAGCTTTTATCAGCCCCAGCATTTT. The V and J genes are TRBV14 and TRBJ1-5; D is unclear. The V end lost 7 bases, the J end lost 5 bases, and 18 bases lay between the germline ends. The germline gives CDR1 SGHDN, CDR2 FVKESK. The CDR3 spans 15 residues.

The chain is built from TRBV15 and TRBJ1-1; no clear D. V was clipped by 4 bases and J by 1 base, with 7 bases between them. This CDR3 has 13 amino acids. The V gene's germline CDR1 is LNHNV and CDR2 YYDKDF (reference sequence). CDR3 sequence reads: CATSMTKNTEAFF. CDR3 nucleotides: TGTGCCACCAGCATGACAAAGAACACTGAAGCTTTCTTT.

The CDR3 loop is CASSLGQGAGETQYF. The CDR3 DNA sequence: TGTGCCAGCAGCTTGGGGCAGGGGGCTGGAGAGACCCAGTACTTC. The rearrangement uses TRBV5-6 and TRBJ2-5; TRBD1 aligns across 8 bases. This CDR3 has 15 amino acids. CDR1 is SGHDT and CDR2 is YYEEEE in the germline V gene. The trim removed 0 bases at V and 4 bases at J, leaving 5 bases unmatched.

This chain joins TRBV27 and TRBJ2-7; TRBD1 matches at 7 bases. The germline V gene encodes CDR1 MNHEY and CDR2 SMNVEV (reference sequence). The V gene end was trimmed by 6 bases and the J gene end by 9 bases; junction bases not matched to a gene: 5. CDR3 length equals 11 residues. Here the CDR3 DNA reads TGTGCCAGCAGGATGACAGGGCCGCAGTACTTC. Translated, it gives CASRMTGPQYF.

The chain links TRBV6-1 to TRBJ2-1, with unresolved D. The CDR3 spans 15 residues. Trimming cost V 1 base and J 7 bases, with 14 bases left between them. CDR1 is MNHNS, CDR2 SASEGT, per germline. CDR3 coding DNA: TGTGCCAGCAGTGAAGAGAAGGGCCTGCGGAATGAGCAGTTCTTC. It codes for CASSEEKGLRNEQFF.

V is TRBV28 and J is TRBJ1-5, with D perhaps TRBD1 (5 bases). V lost 6 bases, J lost 5 bases, and 14 bases lay in between. Germline V gives CDR1 MDHEN, CDR2 SYDVKM. The length of the CDR3 is 14 residues. The CDR3 sequence is CASSPGGGDQPQHF. The CDR3 nucleotides are TGTGCCAGCAGCCCAGGTGGGGGGGATCAGCCCCAGCATTTT.

In this sample, this clone turned up a few times. This chain connects TRBV6-6 to TRBJ1-2, with D tentatively TRBD1 (5 bases). The V end was cut by 6 bases, the J end by 2 bases, with 7 bases between. The CDR3 is made up of 12 amino acids. The germline gives CDR1 MNHNY, CDR2 SVGAGI (reference sequence). CDR3 sequence: CASRGDNYGYTF. The CDR3 DNA is TGTGCCAGCAGGGGGGACAACTATGGCTACACCTTC.

The CDR3: CASSLVGQGASNEKLFF. CDR3 in DNA: TGTGCCAGCAGCTTAGTAGGACAGGGGGCCTCTAATGAAAAACTGTTTTTT. This chain links TRBV7-2 with TRBJ1-4; 11 bases are a match to TRBD1. This CDR3 is built from 17 residues. Germline lookup yields CDR1 SGHTA and CDR2 FQGNSA. Trimming cost V 1 base and J 3 bases; bases outside gene matches: 4.

The chain links TRBV7-3 to TRBJ1-1; D may be TRBD1 (5 bases). The CDR3 contains 13 residues. Trimming removed 3 bases at V and 2 bases at J, with 7 bases between. Germline CDR1 reads SGHTA; CDR2 reads FQGTGA. The CDR3 is CASSLTDNTEAFF. DNA of the CDR3: TGTGCCAGCAGCTTGACAGACAACACTGAAGCTTTCTTT.

The chain recombines TRBV11-2 with TRBJ2-7; D possibly matches TRBD1 or TRBD2 (5 bases each). The CDR3 consists of 14 residues. Germline loops: CDR1 SGHAT, CDR2 FQNNGV. V lost 4 bases and J lost 7, with 17 bases in between. This chain's CDR3 is CASSSGAFGREQYF. As DNA, the CDR3 is TGTGCCAGCAGCTCCGGGGCCTTCGGAAGGGAGCAGTACTTC.

This clone was counted only a few times. The chain combines TRBV28 with TRBJ1-2; 7 nucleotides agree with TRBD1. CDR1 is MDHEN and CDR2 is SYDVKM in the germline V gene. The CDR3 runs 16 residues. Losses at the gene ends were 7 bases for V and 1 base for J; bases not matched to a gene: 12. The CDR3 DNA is TGTGCCAGCACCGGGGCCCCGGGACAGAATAACTATGGCTACACCTTC. Translated, it gives CASTGAPGQNNYGYTF.

V usage is TRBV7-3 and J usage is TRBJ2-5; 7 nucleotides align to TRBD2. Germline CDR1 SGHTA, CDR2 FQGTGA. V was clipped by 6 bases and J by 5 bases; unmatched bases: 12. This CDR3 is built from 15 residues. CDR3 amino acids: CASSPWRGMWETQYF. The CDR3 bases are TGTGCCAGCAGTCCCTGGCGGGGGATGTGGGAGACCCAGTACTTC.

The chain has TRBV7-6 and TRBJ1-2, with 9 bases aligning to TRBD1. This CDR3 is 14 amino acids long. Trimming cost V 5 bases and J 6 bases; bases outside gene matches: 7. Germline assignment: CDR1 SGHVS and CDR2 FNYEAQ. The CDR3 sequence: CASSRRQGGDGYTF. CDR3 bases: TGTGCCAGCAGCCGGAGACAGGGGGGGGATGGCTACACCTTC.

This clone was seen only a few times. The chain links TRBV11-3 to TRBJ2-3; unclear D gene. Germline values: CDR1 SGHNT, CDR2 YENEEA. The length of the CDR3 is 14 residues. Trimming removed 1 base from V and 4 bases from J, with 9 bases in between. The chain's CDR3 is CASSLVLPPDTQYF. As DNA, the CDR3 is TGTGCCAGCAGCTTAGTGTTGCCTCCAGATACGCAGTATTTT.

This chain links TRBV5-1 with TRBJ1-6, with a weak D call TRBD1 (6 bases). The CDR3 runs 19 residues. V gave up 2 bases and J gave up 0 bases, with 18 bases separating them. Germline CDR1 is SGHRS and CDR2 is YFSETQ. The CDR3 DNA sequence: TGCGCCAGCAGCTTCCTATCAACTGGGACAAGCTCCTATAATTCACCCCTCCACTTT. Translated, it gives CASSFLSTGTSSYNSPLHF.

This chain joins TRBV28 and TRBJ1-6, with D unresolved. This CDR3 has 12 amino acids. Trimming took off 3 bases at V and 7 bases at J, with 4 bases between the two ends. Looked up from germline, CDR1 is MDHEN and CDR2 is SYDVKM. CDR3 nucleotides: TGTGCCAGCAGTTTCTCCAATTCACCCCTCCACTTT. Protein sequence: CASSFSNSPLHF.

The chain joins TRBV4-1 to TRBJ2-7; 11 bases match TRBD1. CDR3 size: 16 residues. V lost 0 bases, J lost 2 bases, and 3 bases stayed unmatched. From germline, CDR1 is MGHRA and CDR2 YSYEKL. This CDR3 is CASSQDWDRGTYEQYF. CDR3 DNA sequence: TGCGCCAGCAGCCAAGATTGGGACAGGGGGACCTACGAGCAGTACTTC.